This TCR beta chain was recorded in a study of T cell responses to AZD1222 COVID-19 vaccine. Study conclusions and caveats: Possibly, clonal diversity was underestimated; donors were largely white British and included more females.

The assay was immunoSEQ multiplex PCR, and TCRdb's table has in-frame clones only and misses some. The sample holds more than 95,000 clones; 70% to 90% are singletons and the top ten take around 1.5%. Trimming took 0 bases from V and 6 from J, leaving 8 bases between them. Germline-derived CDR1 and CDR2 are LGHDT and YNNKEL (reference sequence). This CDR3 spans 14 amino acids. This clone has a handful of counts. Its target is not known. The rearrangement links TRBV3-1 (or the pseudogene TRBV3-2) to TRBJ2-2; D is unclear. The receptor's source is an adult in good health. The source was peripheral blood, collected on day 0 of AZD1222 vaccination. The CDR3, as DNA: TGTGCCAGCAGCCAAGACGGTCAGTCCGGGGAGCTGTTTTTT. This gives the protein CASSQDGQSGELFF.